These 19 T cell receptor beta chains came from one sample sequenced in a study of blood T cell repertoires in COVID-19. Profiling relied on immunoSEQ multiplex PCR, and the TCRdb table lists in-frame clones only, not all of them. This sample yields a few hundred thousand clones, of which around 90% are seen a single time; under 8% belongs to the top ten. The sample taken for sequencing was peripheral blood. The receptors derive from a man aged 18-30 years who had recovered from COVID-19.

The chain uses TRBV6-2 or TRBV6-3 and TRBJ1-2; 8 bases agree with TRBD1. V dropped 4 bases and J dropped 7; count of bases not matched to a gene: 5. The germline V gene encodes CDR1 MNHEY and CDR2 SVGEGT. CDR3 size: 13 residues. The CDR3 nucleotides read TGTGCCAGCAGTTCAGGGGGCGCCGGTGGCTACACCTTC. Translating it yields CASSSGGAGGYTF.

V usage is TRBV5-1 and J usage is TRBJ2-5, with D unclear. Trimming left V 0 bases short and J 1 base short, with 7 bases between. The germline V gene encodes CDR1 SGHRS and CDR2 YFSETQ. The CDR3 is 14 residues long. In DNA, the CDR3 is TGCGCCAGCAGCTTGGGCACTGTCCAAGAGACCCAGTACTTC. Translated: CASSLGTVQETQYF.

V usage is TRBV4-3 and J usage is TRBJ1-2; D is perhaps TRBD1 (5 bases). Trimming removed 2 bases from V and 2 bases from J, with 12 bases in between. The germline V gene encodes CDR1 LGHNA and CDR2 YSLEER. This CDR3 is 15 amino acids long. CDR3 coding DNA: TGCGCCAGCAGCCAACAGACAGACCTGAACTATGGCTACACCTTC. It translates to CASSQQTDLNYGYTF.

The chain has TRBV7-2 and TRBJ2-3; the match to TRBD2 covers 12 bases. V was clipped by 2 bases and J by 5 bases; unmatched bases: 5. This CDR3 has 16 amino acids. Germline assignment: CDR1 SGHTA and CDR2 FQGNSA. The CDR3 sequence: CASSLLAGGPGDTQYF. The CDR3 DNA reads TGTGCCAGCAGCTTACTAGCGGGGGGGCCCGGAGATACGCAGTATTTT.

The genes are TRBV7-9 and TRBJ1-6; D not resolved. Germline V gives CDR1 SEHNR, CDR2 FQNEAQ (reference sequence). V lost 6 bases and J 0 bases, leaving 12 bases between the germline ends. The CDR3 has 16 residues. The CDR3 bases are TGTGCCAGCAGTCGGGCGGGGTCCTCCTATAATTCACCCCTCCACTTT. Residues: CASSRAGSSYNSPLHF.

The chain combines TRBV19 with TRBJ2-7; tentatively, D is TRBD2 (6 bases). V lost 2 bases, J lost 1 base, and 12 bases lay in between. The length of the CDR3 is 15 residues. From germline, CDR1 is LNHDA and CDR2 SQIVND (reference sequence). CDR3 loop: CASSIWAGTSYEQYF. The CDR3 region has the DNA TGTGCCAGTAGTATATGGGCAGGGACTTCCTACGAGCAGTACTTC.

The chain has TRBV5-1 and TRBJ2-1, with D possibly being TRBD2 (6 bases). The ends were cut back, 0 bases at V and 14 bases at J, with 9 bases in the middle. Germline assignment: CDR1 SGHRS and CDR2 YFSETQ. The CDR3 loop spans 11 amino acids. The CDR3 DNA is TGCGCCAGCAGCTTGGGGGAGGTTGAGTTCTTC. Translated, it gives CASSLGEVEFF.

The chain is built from TRBV9 and TRBJ1-2, with 10 bases matching TRBD1. Germline V CDR1 and CDR2: SGDLS, YYNGEE. The V segment lost 0 bases and the J segment 5 bases; nucleotides outside the gene matches: 4. This CDR3 region has 15 residues. CDR3 sequence (DNA): TGTGCCAGCAGCGTAGAGGGACAGGGGACATATGGCTACACCTTC. This gives the protein CASSVEGQGTYGYTF.

In its sample, this clone was seen a few times. The chain combines TRBV27 with TRBJ2-7; D is perhaps TRBD2 (7 bases). Trimming took off 5 bases at V and 6 bases at J, with 32 bases between the two ends. Germline-derived CDR1 and CDR2 are MNHEY and SMNVEV (reference sequence). The CDR3 is made up of 19 amino acids. The CDR3 loop is CASSPRRRTVWGRGCEQYF. The CDR3 bases are TGTGCCAGCAGTCCCCGTCGTCGGACAGTGTGGGGGAGGGGGTGCGAGCAGTACTTC.

The chain couples TRBV3-1 (or the pseudogene TRBV3-2) to TRBJ2-3; 9 bases line up with TRBD1. The germline gives CDR1 LGHDT, CDR2 YNNKEL (reference sequence). The V segment lost 4 bases and the J segment 0 bases; nucleotides outside the gene matches: 5. This CDR3 comprises 16 residues. The CDR3 spells CASSPLQGASTDTQYF. The CDR3 DNA follows: TGTGCCAGCAGCCCCCTACAGGGGGCGAGCACAGATACGCAGTATTTT.

The count of this clone is one. The J gene is TRBJ2-1, the V gene TRBV3-1 (or the pseudogene TRBV3-2); tentative D call: TRBD1 (7 bases). Germline V gives CDR1 LGHDT, CDR2 YNNKEL (reference sequence). The CDR3 sequence is 15 residues long. Trimming left V 3 bases short and J 6 bases short, with 15 bases between. This CDR3 reads CASSHRQGLGNEQFF. DNA of the CDR3: TGTGCCAGCAGCCATAGACAGGGACTTGGCAATGAGCAGTTCTTC.

The chain is built from TRBV2 and TRBJ2-5; a weak D match, TRBD2 (5 bases). Between the trimmed V and J ends, which lost 7 bases and 4 bases, there was a span of 10 bases. Germline V gives CDR1 SNHLY, CDR2 FYNNEI. The CDR3 sequence is 12 residues long. The CDR3 reads CASKPAGETQYF. The CDR3, as DNA: TGTGCCAGCAAACCTGCGGGAGAGACCCAGTACTTC.

The rearrangement links TRBV6-1 to TRBJ1-3; 10 positions agree with TRBD1. The CDR3 contains 18 residues. Germline V gene lookup returns CDR1 MNHNS and CDR2 SASEGT. With 3 bases clipped from V and 3 bases from J, the junction kept 11 bases outside the gene matches. The CDR3 bases are TGTGCCAGCAGTGAGAACTTCTACGGGACAGGGGATGGAAACACCATATATTTT. Translation: CASSENFYGTGDGNTIYF.

The V call is TRBV7-3, the J call TRBJ1-2; D is unresolved. Per the germline V gene, CDR1 is SGHTA and CDR2 is FQGTGA. There are 13 residues in the CDR3. Trimming removed 5 bases at V and 7 bases at J, with 14 bases between. The CDR3, as DNA: TGTGCCAGCAGCCCCACCGCGACTGGTGGCTACACCTTC. It is translated as CASSPTATGGYTF.

This clone was seen more than once but under ten times. The chain carries TRBV6-5 and TRBJ2-1, with TRBD2 matching over 10 bases. Germline V gives CDR1 MNHEY, CDR2 SVGAGI. The CDR3 is 14 residues long. Trimming cost V 7 bases and J 9 bases; bases outside gene matches: 9. CDR3 nucleotide sequence: TGTGCCAGCACCCAGCGGGAGGGCCGTAGTGAGCAGTTCTTC. Amino acids: CASTQREGRSEQFF.

This clone was observed a single time. Here the CDR3 DNA reads TGCAGCGTTGGGCTCCCTCAGTTGGAAGCTTTCTTT. It yields the protein CSVGLPQLEAFF. The V and J genes are TRBV29-1 and TRBJ1-1, with D unclear. The CDR3 sequence is 12 residues long. Germline loops: CDR1 SQVTM, CDR2 ANQGSEA. V lost 4 bases and J 8 bases, leaving 14 bases between the germline ends.

J is TRBJ2-2 and V is TRBV6-2 or TRBV6-3; TRBD1 agrees at 7 bases. The V gene's germline CDR1 is MNHEY and CDR2 SVGEGT. The V and J ends lost 6 bases and 10 bases, in that order; junction bases with no gene match: 8. There are 13 residues in the CDR3. CDR3 in DNA: TGTGCCAGCAGCCCCGACAGGGTCGAGGAGCTGTTTTTT. Translation gives CASSPDRVEELFF.

This clone was seen many times. Distinct nucleotide sequences in the sample also encode this CDR3. The chain is built from TRBV6-1 and TRBJ1-5, with a possible D match to TRBD1 (6 bases). Trimming took 3 bases from V and 1 from J, leaving 10 bases between them. CDR1 and CDR2 (germline): MNHNS, SASEGT. This CDR3 region has 15 residues. As DNA, the CDR3 is TGTGCCAGCAGTGAGGTCGACAGGAGCAATCAGCCCCAGCATTTT. Translated: CASSEVDRSNQPQHF.

The V gene is TRBV2, the J gene TRBJ2-3, with 7 bases matching TRBD2. The CDR3 sequence is 16 residues long. V dropped 3 bases and J dropped 0; count of bases not matched to a gene: 6. The V gene's germline CDR1 is SNHLY and CDR2 FYNNEI. CDR3 coding DNA: TGTGCCAGCAGTGAGTTCCTAGCGGTTAGCACAGATACGCAGTATTTT. Translated: CASSEFLAVSTDTQYF.